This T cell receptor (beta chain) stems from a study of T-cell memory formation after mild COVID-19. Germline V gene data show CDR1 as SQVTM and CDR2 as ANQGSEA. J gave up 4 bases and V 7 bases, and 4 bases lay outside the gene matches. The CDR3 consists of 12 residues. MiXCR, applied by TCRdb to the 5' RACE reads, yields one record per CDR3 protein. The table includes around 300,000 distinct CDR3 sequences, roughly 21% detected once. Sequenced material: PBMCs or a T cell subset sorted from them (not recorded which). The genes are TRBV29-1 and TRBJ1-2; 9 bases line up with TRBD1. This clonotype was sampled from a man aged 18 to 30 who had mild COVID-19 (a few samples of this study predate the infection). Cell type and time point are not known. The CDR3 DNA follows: TGCAGCGCGGGACAGGGAGGCTATGGCTACACCTTC. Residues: CSAGQGGYGYTF.